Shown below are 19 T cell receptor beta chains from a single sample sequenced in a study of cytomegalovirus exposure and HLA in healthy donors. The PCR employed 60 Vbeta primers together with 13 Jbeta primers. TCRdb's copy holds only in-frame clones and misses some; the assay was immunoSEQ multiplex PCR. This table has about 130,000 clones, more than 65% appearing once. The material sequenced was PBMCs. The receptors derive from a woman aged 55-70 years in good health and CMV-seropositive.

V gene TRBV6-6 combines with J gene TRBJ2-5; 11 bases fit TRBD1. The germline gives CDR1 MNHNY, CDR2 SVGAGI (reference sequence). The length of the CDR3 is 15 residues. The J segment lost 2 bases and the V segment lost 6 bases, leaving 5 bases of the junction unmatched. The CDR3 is CASSPGQGGQETQYF. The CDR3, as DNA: TGTGCCAGCAGCCCGGGACAGGGGGGACAAGAGACCCAGTACTTC.

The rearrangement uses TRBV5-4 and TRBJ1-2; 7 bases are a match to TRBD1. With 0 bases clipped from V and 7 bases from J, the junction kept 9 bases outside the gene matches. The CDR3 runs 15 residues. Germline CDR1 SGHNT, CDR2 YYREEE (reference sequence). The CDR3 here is CASSLESGQRAGYTF. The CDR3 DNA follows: TGTGCCAGCAGCTTGGAGTCGGGACAGCGGGCTGGCTACACCTTC.

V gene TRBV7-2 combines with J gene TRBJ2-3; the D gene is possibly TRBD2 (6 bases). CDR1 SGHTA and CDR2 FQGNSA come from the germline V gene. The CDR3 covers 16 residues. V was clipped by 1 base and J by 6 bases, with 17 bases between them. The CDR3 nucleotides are TGTGCCAGCAGCTTAGTAGTCAGGCTCGGGGGTGATACGCAGTATTTT. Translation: CASSLVVRLGGDTQYF.

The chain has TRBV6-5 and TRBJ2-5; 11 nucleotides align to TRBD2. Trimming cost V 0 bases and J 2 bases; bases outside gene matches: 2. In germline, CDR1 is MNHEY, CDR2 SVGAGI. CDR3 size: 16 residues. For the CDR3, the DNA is TGTGCCAGCAGTTACTCTCTAGCGGGGGGTCAAGAGACCCAGTACTTC. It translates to CASSYSLAGGQETQYF.

CDR3 residues: CASGGAWNTEAFF. Here the CDR3 DNA reads TGTGCGTCTGGGGGGGCCTGGAACACTGAAGCTTTCTTT. This sequence joins TRBV19 and TRBJ1-1, with TRBD1 as a possible D gene (6 bases). Germline CDR1 reads LNHDA; CDR2 reads SQIVND (reference sequence). CDR3 length: 13 amino acids.

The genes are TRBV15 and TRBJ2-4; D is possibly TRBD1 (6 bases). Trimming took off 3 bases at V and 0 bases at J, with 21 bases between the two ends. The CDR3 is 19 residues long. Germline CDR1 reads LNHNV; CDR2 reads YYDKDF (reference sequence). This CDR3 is CATSSRDGTLTLAKNIQYF. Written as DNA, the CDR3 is TGTGCCACCAGCAGCCGGGACGGGACATTAACGCTAGCCAAAAACATTCAGTACTTC.

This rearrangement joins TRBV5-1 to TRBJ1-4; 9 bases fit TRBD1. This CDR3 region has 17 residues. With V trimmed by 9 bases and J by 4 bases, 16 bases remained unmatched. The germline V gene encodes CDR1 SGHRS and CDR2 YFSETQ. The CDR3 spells CATNRRQGGQGNEKLFF. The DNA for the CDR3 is TGCGCCACCAATCGGAGGCAGGGGGGACAGGGTAATGAAAAACTGTTTTTT.

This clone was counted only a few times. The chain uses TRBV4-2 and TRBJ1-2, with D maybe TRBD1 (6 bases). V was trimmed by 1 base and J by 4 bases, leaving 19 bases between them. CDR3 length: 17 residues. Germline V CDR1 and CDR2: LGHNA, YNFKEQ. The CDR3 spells CASSQGFRQVGSYGYTF. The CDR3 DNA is TGTGCCAGCAGCCAAGGGTTCAGACAGGTAGGATCCTATGGCTACACCTTC.

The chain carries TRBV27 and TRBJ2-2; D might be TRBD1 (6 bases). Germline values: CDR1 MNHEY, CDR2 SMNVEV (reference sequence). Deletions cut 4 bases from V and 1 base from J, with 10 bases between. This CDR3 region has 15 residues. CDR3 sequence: CASSYGTLNTGELFF. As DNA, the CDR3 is TGTGCCAGCAGTTACGGGACACTGAACACCGGGGAGCTGTTTTTT.

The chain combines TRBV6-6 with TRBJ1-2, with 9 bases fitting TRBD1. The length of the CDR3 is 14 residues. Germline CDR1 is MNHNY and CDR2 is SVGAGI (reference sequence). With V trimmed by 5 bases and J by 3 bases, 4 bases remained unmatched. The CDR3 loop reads CASSTRQGDYGYTF. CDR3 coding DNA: TGTGCCAGCAGTACGCGACAGGGGGACTATGGCTACACCTTC.

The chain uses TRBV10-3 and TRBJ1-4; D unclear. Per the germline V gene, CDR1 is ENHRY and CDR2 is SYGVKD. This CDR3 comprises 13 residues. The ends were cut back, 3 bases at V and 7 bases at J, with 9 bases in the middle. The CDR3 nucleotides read TGTGCCATCAGTGACCGGCCTAGTGAAAAACTGTTTTTT. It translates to CAISDRPSEKLFF.

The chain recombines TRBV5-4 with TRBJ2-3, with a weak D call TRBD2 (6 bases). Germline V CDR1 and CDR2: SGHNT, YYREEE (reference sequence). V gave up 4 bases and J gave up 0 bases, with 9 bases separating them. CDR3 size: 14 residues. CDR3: CASSPGGSTDTQYF. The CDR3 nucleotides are TGTGCCAGCAGCCCCGGGGGTAGCACAGATACGCAGTATTTT.

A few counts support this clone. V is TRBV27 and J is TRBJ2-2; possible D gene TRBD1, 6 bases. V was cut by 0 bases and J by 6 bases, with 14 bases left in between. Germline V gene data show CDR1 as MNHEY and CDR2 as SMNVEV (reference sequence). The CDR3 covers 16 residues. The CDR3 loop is CASSLSGTGLAGELFF. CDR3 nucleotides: TGTGCCAGCAGTTTATCGGGAACAGGGTTGGCCGGGGAGCTGTTTTTT.

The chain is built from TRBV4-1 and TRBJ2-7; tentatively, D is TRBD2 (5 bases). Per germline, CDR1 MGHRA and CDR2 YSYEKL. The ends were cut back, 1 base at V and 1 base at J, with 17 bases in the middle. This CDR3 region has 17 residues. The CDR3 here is CASSQVVVEGFSYEQYF. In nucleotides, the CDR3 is TGCGCCAGCAGCCAAGTAGTCGTTGAGGGTTTTTCCTACGAGCAGTACTTC.

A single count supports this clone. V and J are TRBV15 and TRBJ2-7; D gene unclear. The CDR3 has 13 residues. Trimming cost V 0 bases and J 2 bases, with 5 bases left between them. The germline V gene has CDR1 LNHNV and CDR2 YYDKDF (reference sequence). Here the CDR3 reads CATSRDRPYEQYF. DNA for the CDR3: TGTGCCACCAGCAGAGACAGGCCCTACGAGCAGTACTTC.

CDR3 nucleotide sequence: TGCGCCAGCAGCTCTAGACAGGCTATGGGTGGCTACACCTTC. Amino acids: CASSSRQAMGGYTF. The genes are TRBV5-1 and TRBJ1-2; D is perhaps TRBD1 (6 bases). V lost 3 bases to trimming and J lost 7 bases, with 16 bases between them. Germline CDR1 and CDR2: SGHRS and YFSETQ. This CDR3 has 14 amino acids.

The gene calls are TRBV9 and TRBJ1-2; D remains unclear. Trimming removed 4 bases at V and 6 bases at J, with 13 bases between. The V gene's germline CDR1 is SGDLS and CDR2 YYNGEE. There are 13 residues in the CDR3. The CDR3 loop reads CASSFWGGDGYTF. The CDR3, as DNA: TGTGCCAGCAGCTTTTGGGGAGGAGATGGCTACACCTTC. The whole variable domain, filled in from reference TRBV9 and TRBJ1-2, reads DSGVTQTPKHLITATGQRVTLRCSPRSGDLSVYWYQQSLDQGLQFLIQYYNGEERAKGNILERFSAQQFPDLHSELNLSSLELGDSALYFCASSFWGGDGYTFGSGTRLTVV.

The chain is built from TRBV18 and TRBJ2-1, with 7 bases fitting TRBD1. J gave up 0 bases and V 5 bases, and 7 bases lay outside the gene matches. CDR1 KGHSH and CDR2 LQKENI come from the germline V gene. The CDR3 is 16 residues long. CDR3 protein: CASSTRQGVSYNEQFF. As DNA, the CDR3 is TGTGCCAGCTCAACTCGACAGGGAGTCTCCTACAATGAGCAGTTCTTC.

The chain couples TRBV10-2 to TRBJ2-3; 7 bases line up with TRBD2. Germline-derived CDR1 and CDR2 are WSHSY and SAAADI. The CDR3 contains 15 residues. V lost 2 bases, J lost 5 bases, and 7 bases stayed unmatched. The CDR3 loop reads CASSETGGGVDTQYF. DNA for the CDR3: TGCGCCAGCAGTGAGACCGGGGGAGGGGTAGATACGCAGTATTTT.